These 9 T cell receptor beta chains were all obtained from the same sample, sequenced in a study of early T cells in non-severe SARS-CoV-2 infection (dated by TCRdb to about 2021). The protocol used for the library was 5' RACE. The sequencer listed for this sample is NextSeq 500. TCRdb ran its own pipeline on the public reads, namely fastp trimming at Q25 and MiXCR clone calling, and kept in-frame beta chains. Under each unique CDR3 protein, matching rows form one entry showing the most common genes and DNA. In this sample the table shows tens of thousands of distinct CDR3 sequences, approximately 9% of which occur a single time. The ten largest make up roughly 18% of the sample. Specimen: whole blood. Every receptor here comes from an adult who was a healthcare worker with PCR-confirmed SARS-CoV-2 infection or an uninfected control (not recorded which).

The chain carries TRBV28 and TRBJ2-7, with 8 bases aligning to TRBD1. This CDR3 is built from 16 residues. In germline, CDR1 is MDHEN, CDR2 SYDVKM. With V trimmed by 5 bases and J by 4 bases, 13 bases remained unmatched. The DNA of the CDR3 is TGTGCCAGCAGTACAACAGCCTCGGACAGGGAGTACGAGCAGTACTTC. This sequence encodes CASSTTASDREYEQYF.

The table lists this clonotype with many counts. This chain uses TRBV5-1 with TRBJ2-7; TRBD2 is a possible D gene (6 bases). Germline CDR1 is SGHRS and CDR2 is YFSETQ. This CDR3 region has 14 residues. The V end lost 3 bases, the J end lost 7 bases, and 17 bases lay between the germline ends. CDR3 DNA: TGCGCCAGCAGCTCCCGGGACTCCGGGGGAGAGCAGTACTTC. Its translation is CASSSRDSGGEQYF.

The chain uses TRBV28 and TRBJ2-7; 7 bases are a match to TRBD1. The CDR3 has 15 residues. Germline V gene lookup returns CDR1 MDHEN and CDR2 SYDVKM. V dropped 2 bases and J dropped 2; count of bases not matched to a gene: 6. The CDR3 nucleotides are TGTGCCAGCAGTTTAATCGGTACAGGGGCCTACGAGCAGTACTTC. Encoded protein: CASSLIGTGAYEQYF.

This clonotype was seen a few times. The V gene is TRBV7-2, the J gene TRBJ2-7; no firm D call. CDR1 and CDR2 (germline): SGHTA, FQGNSA. This CDR3 region has 11 residues. V lost 2 bases and J 6 bases, leaving 5 bases between the germline ends. The CDR3 region has the DNA TGTGCCAGCAGCTTATTGGTCGAGCAGTACTTC. Translating it yields CASSLLVEQYF.

This clonotype has ten or more counts. The chain employs TRBV29-1 and TRBJ2-2, with D possibly TRBD2 on 5 matching bases. V lost 6 bases, J lost 5 bases, and 10 bases lay in between. Per the germline V gene, CDR1 is SQVTM and CDR2 is ANQGSEA. The CDR3 has 12 amino acids. DNA of the CDR3: TGCAGCGTCCTGACGGGGACCGGGGAGCTGTTTTTT. Translating it yields CSVLTGTGELFF.

This clonotype has a count of ten or more. The CDR3 here is CASSEPSANSYEQYF. The CDR3 region has the DNA TGTGCCAGCAGCGAACCTAGCGCGAATTCCTACGAGCAGTACTTC. The chain couples TRBV2 to TRBJ2-7; D is perhaps TRBD2 (6 bases). The CDR3 is 15 amino acids. The ends were cut back, 6 bases at V and 1 base at J, with 16 bases in the middle. Germline values: CDR1 SNHLY, CDR2 FYNNEI.

This clonotype was seen repeatedly, ten times or more. This chain joins TRBV7-9 and TRBJ2-5; 9 positions match TRBD1. The CDR3 runs 15 residues. From germline, CDR1 is SEHNR and CDR2 FQNEAQ (reference sequence). V lost 2 bases to trimming and J lost 4 bases; unmatched junction nucleotides: 5. Here the CDR3 DNA reads TGTGCCAGCAGCTTATACACGACAGGGGGAGAGACCCAGTACTTC. This sequence encodes CASSLYTTGGETQYF.

In its sample, this clonotype was seen a few times. The V call is TRBV7-8, the J call TRBJ2-1; no clear D. Germline assignment: CDR1 SGHVS and CDR2 FQNEAQ. There are 16 residues in the CDR3. The V end was cut by 1 base, the J end by 4 bases, with 14 bases between. The CDR3 loop is CASSLEGQNRYNEQFF. For the CDR3, the DNA is TGTGCCAGCAGCTTAGAGGGCCAGAACCGTTACAATGAGCAGTTCTTC.

This chain links TRBV19 with TRBJ2-1; 11 bases are a match to TRBD2. The CDR3 has 13 amino acids. CDR1 LNHDA and CDR2 SQIVND come from the germline V gene (reference sequence). V lost 6 bases, J lost 5 bases, and 0 bases stayed unmatched. The CDR3 is CASRGLADNEQFF. The CDR3 DNA sequence: TGTGCCAGTAGGGGACTAGCGGACAATGAGCAGTTCTTC.